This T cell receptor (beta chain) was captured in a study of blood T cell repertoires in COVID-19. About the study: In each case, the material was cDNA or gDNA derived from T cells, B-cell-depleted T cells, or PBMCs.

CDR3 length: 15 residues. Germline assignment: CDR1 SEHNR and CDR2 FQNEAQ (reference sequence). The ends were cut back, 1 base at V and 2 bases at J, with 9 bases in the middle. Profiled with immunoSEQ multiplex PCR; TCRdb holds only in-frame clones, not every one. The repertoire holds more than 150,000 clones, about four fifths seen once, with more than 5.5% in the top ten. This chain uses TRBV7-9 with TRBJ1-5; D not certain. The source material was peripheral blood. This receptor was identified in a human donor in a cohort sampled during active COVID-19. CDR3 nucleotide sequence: TGTGCCAGCAGCTTAGACGGGGAGGGCAATCAGCCCCAGCATTTT. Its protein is CASSLDGEGNQPQHF.